The entry that follows covers one TCR beta chain sequence. Assay used: immunoSEQ multiplex PCR; TCRdb lists only in-frame clones, some missing. Of 200,000 to 250,000 clones listed, approximately 80% are singletons. This specimen belongs to a study of blood T cell repertoires in COVID-19. Trimming cost V 2 bases and J 5 bases; bases outside gene matches: 6. The CDR3 is 15 amino acids. Per the germline V gene, CDR1 is MNHEY and CDR2 is SVGEGT. Sequenced input: peripheral blood. The TCR sequence derives from a woman of 80 years or more with active or convalescent COVID-19. This rearrangement joins TRBV6-2 or TRBV6-3 to TRBJ2-3; 8 bases are shared with TRBD2. CDR3 nucleotide sequence: TGTGCCAGCAGTTACCTCCCGACTAGCGAAGATACGCAGTATTTT. Its protein is CASSYLPTSEDTQYF.